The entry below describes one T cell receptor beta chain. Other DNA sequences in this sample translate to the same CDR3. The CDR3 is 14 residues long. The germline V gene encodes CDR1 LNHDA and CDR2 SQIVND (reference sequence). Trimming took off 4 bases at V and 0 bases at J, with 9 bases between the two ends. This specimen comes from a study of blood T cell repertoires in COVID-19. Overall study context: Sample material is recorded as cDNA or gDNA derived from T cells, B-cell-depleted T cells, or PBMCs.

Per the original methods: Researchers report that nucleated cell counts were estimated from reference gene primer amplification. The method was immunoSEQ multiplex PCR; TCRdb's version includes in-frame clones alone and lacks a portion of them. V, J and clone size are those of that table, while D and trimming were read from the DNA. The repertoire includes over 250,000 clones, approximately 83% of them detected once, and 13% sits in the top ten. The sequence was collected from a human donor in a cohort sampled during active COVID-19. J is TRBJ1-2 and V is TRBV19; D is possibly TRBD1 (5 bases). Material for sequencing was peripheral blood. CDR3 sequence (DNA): TGTGCCAGTAGTAGTCGGGGGTCTAACTATGGCTACACCTTC. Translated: CASSSRGSNYGYTF.